The 27 T cell receptor beta chains presented below share a single source sample, sequenced in a study of T-cell reconstitution after alpha-beta-depleted transplantation in children. Library preparation (for TCRbeta) was performed with unique molecular identifiers. One entry per CDR3 protein results from TCRdb running MiXCR on the PCR reads. This table has about 610,000 distinct CDR3 sequences, roughly a quarter appearing once. This sample comprised PBMCs, obtained before TCRalphabeta/CD19-depleted stem cell transplant. The receptor set was obtained from a boy under two years old with Wiskott-Aldrich syndrome, due to receive a stem cell transplant.

This rearrangement joins TRBV6-2 or TRBV6-3 to TRBJ2-1; the match to TRBD2 covers 11 bases. The germline gives CDR1 MNHEY, CDR2 SVGEGT. Unmatched junction bases numbered 8, after V lost 0 bases and J lost 1 base. CDR3 length equals 19 residues. This CDR3 is CASSYSILAGGRSYNEQFF. The DNA of the CDR3 is TGTGCCAGCAGTTACTCGATTCTAGCGGGAGGTCGGTCCTACAATGAGCAGTTCTTC.

The CDR3 bases are TGTGCCAGCAGTTACCGGGGGGGTGGAGATACGCAGTATTTT. This codes for CASSYRGGGDTQYF. The chain joins TRBV6-5 to TRBJ2-3, with 8 bases aligning to TRBD2. With 2 bases clipped from V and 5 bases from J, the junction kept 3 bases outside the gene matches. This CDR3 is 14 amino acids long. Germline CDR1 reads MNHEY; CDR2 reads SVGAGI.

The CDR3 reads CASSFSQGLVVSDTQYF. CDR3 DNA: TGTGCCAGCAGTTTTAGCCAGGGACTAGTTGTGTCAGATACGCAGTATTTT. The chain employs TRBV27 and TRBJ2-3, with 8 bases fitting TRBD2. CDR3 length equals 17 residues. After removal of 3 bases from V and 4 bases from J, the junction contained 12 bases not matched to a gene. Germline V gives CDR1 MNHEY, CDR2 SMNVEV (reference sequence).

A few counts support this clonotype. J is TRBJ1-6 and V is TRBV5-1; TRBD1 agrees at 10 bases. Germline CDR1 and CDR2: SGHRS and YFSETQ. With V trimmed by 2 bases and J by 9 bases, 5 bases remained unmatched. This CDR3 contains 15 residues. Here the CDR3 reads CASSFGTGEGSPLHF. CDR3 DNA: TGCGCCAGCAGCTTCGGGACAGGGGAGGGTTCACCCCTCCACTTT. Complete variable domain (other parts from reference TRBV5-1 and TRBJ1-6): KAGVTQTPRYLIKTRGQQVTLSCSPISGHRSVSWYQQTPGQGLQFLFEYFSETQRNKGNFPGRFSGRQFSNSRSEMNVSTLELGDSALYLCASSFGTGEGSPLHFGNGTRLTVT.

This clonotype turned up a few times. The CDR3 loop is CSVEDPAGGAYNEQFF. Here the CDR3 DNA reads TGCAGCGTTGAAGATCCCGCGGGAGGGGCCTACAATGAGCAGTTCTTC. J is TRBJ2-1 and V is TRBV29-1; 9 positions match TRBD2. The CDR3 consists of 16 residues. The V segment lost 0 bases and the J segment 2 bases; nucleotides outside the gene matches: 5. The germline CDR1 and CDR2 sequences are SQVTM and ANQGSEA.

V usage is TRBV7-2 and J usage is TRBJ2-5; D unclear. This CDR3 has 15 residues. CDR1 is SGHTA, CDR2 FQGNSA, per germline. The V end was cut by 1 base, the J end by 5 bases, with 14 bases between. The CDR3 coding sequence is TGTGCCAGCAGCTTAGGGGTTAGGGATGAGGAGACCCAGTACTTC. It codes for CASSLGVRDEETQYF.

This chain joins TRBV5-1 and TRBJ2-7; TRBD2 might be the D (5 bases). V was cut by 1 base and J by 6 bases, with 14 bases left in between. This CDR3 region has 14 residues. The germline CDR1 and CDR2 sequences are SGHRS and YFSETQ. The CDR3: CASSLLLGAPEQYF. CDR3 in DNA: TGCGCCAGCAGCTTGTTACTAGGCGCCCCCGAGCAGTACTTC.

Only a few counts were recorded for this clonotype. The chain joins TRBV10-3 to TRBJ1-6; D unresolved. This CDR3 spans 15 amino acids. Deletions cut 5 bases from V and 14 bases from J, with 22 bases between. CDR1 and CDR2 from the germline V gene are ENHRY and SYGVKD. The CDR3 region has the DNA TGTGCCATCAGTCCTAGGCCGTGGGGTTACGGCACCCTCCACTTT. Amino acid sequence: CAISPRPWGYGTLHF.

The chain carries TRBV7-9 and TRBJ1-1, with D tentatively TRBD1 (6 bases). V shed 4 bases and J shed 11 bases, with 11 bases lying between them. CDR1 and CDR2 from the germline V gene are SEHNR and FQNEAQ (reference sequence). This CDR3 has 11 residues. The CDR3 coding sequence is TGTGCCAGCAGCTACACAGGGACGGCTTTCTTT. This translates into CASSYTGTAFF. The full variable domain, its missing parts supplied by reference TRBV7-9 and TRBJ1-1, is DTGVSQNPRHKITKRGQNVTFRCDPISEHNRLYWYRQTLGQGPEFLTYFQNEAQLEKSRLLSDRFSAERPKGSFSTLEIQRTEQGDSAMYLCASSYTGTAFFGQGTRLTVV.

The chain links TRBV10-1 to TRBJ1-6; perhaps TRBD1 as D (6 bases). CDR1 and CDR2 (germline): WNHNN, SYGVQD (reference sequence). This CDR3 has 13 amino acids. V lost 4 bases and J 10 bases, leaving 11 bases between the germline ends. The CDR3 loop is CASSVGQGSPLHF. The CDR3 DNA reads TGCGCCAGCAGTGTGGGACAAGGCTCACCCCTCCACTTT.

In this sample, this clonotype turned up a few times. The chain carries TRBV20-1 and TRBJ2-1; D is possibly TRBD1 (6 bases). Germline CDR1 reads DFQATT; CDR2 reads SNEGSKA (reference sequence). The CDR3 runs 15 residues. The V gene lost 7 bases and the J gene lost 8 bases, with 24 bases spanning the gap. The CDR3 spells CSVPPGRGSYDEQFF. The CDR3 DNA reads TGCAGTGTCCCACCAGGCAGGGGATCGTACGATGAGCAGTTCTTC.

The chain carries TRBV27 and TRBJ1-1; 8 nucleotides match TRBD1. Germline V CDR1 and CDR2: MNHEY, SMNVEV (reference sequence). The CDR3 is 15 residues long. The ends lost 7 bases at V and 0 bases at J; junction bases unmatched: 7. The CDR3 here is CASNTQGALNTEAFF. CDR3 DNA: TGTGCCAGCAACACCCAGGGGGCTCTGAACACTGAAGCTTTCTTT.

This clonotype was counted only a few times. The junction shows a germline mismatch at one end, possibly a read error. J is TRBJ2-6 and V is TRBV12-3 or TRBV12-4; D perhaps matches TRBD2 (5 bases). The CDR3 length is 15 residues. CDR3 DNA: TGTTCCAGCATCTCGGGGAGCTCTGGGGCCAACGTCCTGACTTTC. Translation: CSSISGSSGANVLTF.

A few counts support this clonotype. V gene TRBV12-3 or TRBV12-4 combines with J gene TRBJ2-1; the match to TRBD2 covers 10 bases. J lost 1 base, V lost 6 bases, and 6 bases had no gene match. This CDR3 is built from 16 residues. The CDR3 spells CASSPRTSGSYNEQFF. CDR3 sequence (DNA): TGTGCCAGCAGCCCGAGGACTAGCGGTTCCTACAATGAGCAGTTCTTC.

This clonotype was counted a few times. The chain is built from TRBV20-1 and TRBJ1-5, with D possibly matching TRBD1 (6 bases). Trimming removed 5 bases from V and 2 bases from J, with 13 bases in between. The CDR3 is made up of 14 amino acids. Germline assignment: CDR1 DFQATT and CDR2 SNEGSKA (reference sequence). The CDR3 sequence: CSAPTGHGNQPQHF. CDR3 in DNA: TGCAGTGCTCCCACAGGGCACGGCAATCAGCCCCAGCATTTT.

This clonotype was picked up a small number of times. The CDR3 is CASVASASYEQYF. The CDR3 bases are TGTGCCAGTGTAGCTAGCGCTTCCTACGAGCAGTACTTC. The chain has TRBV6-4 and TRBJ2-7; D may be TRBD2 (6 bases). The CDR3 consists of 13 residues. V was shortened by 9 bases and J by 1 base, with 13 bases between the two germline ends. The germline V gene has CDR1 MRHNA and CDR2 SNTAGT.

The chain links TRBV6-2 or TRBV6-3 to TRBJ2-5; D is undetermined. The CDR3 is made up of 12 amino acids. Trimming took 5 bases from V and 5 from J, leaving 9 bases between them. Looked up from germline, CDR1 is MNHEY and CDR2 is SVGEGT. This chain's CDR3 is CASSPSVETQYF. CDR3 DNA sequence: TGTGCCAGCAGTCCCTCGGTGGAGACCCAGTACTTC.

V usage is TRBV12-3 or TRBV12-4 and J usage is TRBJ1-1; possible D gene TRBD1, 6 bases. Trimming stripped 3 bases from V and 3 bases from J, with 8 bases between. CDR3 size: 13 residues. The CDR3 DNA is TGTGCCAGCAGTTTTAAGGGGGACACTGAAGCTTTCTTT. It specifies CASSFKGDTEAFF.

Turning to this clonotype: Lacking the conserved final phenylalanine or tryptophan, this CDR3 likely reflects a read error. The DNA is left out, because the CDR3 cannot be placed on it with certainty; the CDR3 is given as TCRdb lists it. The chain uses TRBV29-1 and TRBJ2-5; the table calls TRBD1, which could not be checked here. The CDR3 totals 11 residues, both ends included. Germline CDR1 reads SQVTM; CDR2 reads ANQGSEA. CDR3 sequence reads: CSVDSGTGLRL.

Remarks on this clonotype: The junction departs from the called germline gene at one end, perhaps through a read error. The chain links TRBV5-1 to TRBJ1-4; 9 bases are a match to TRBD1. CDR3 size: 15 residues. CDR1 is SGHRS and CDR2 is YFSETQ in the germline V gene. CDR3: CASSLSGTGNERLFF. The CDR3, as DNA: TGCGCCAGCAGCTTATCCGGGACAGGGAATGAAAGACTGTTTTTT.

There are a few counts of this clonotype. The chain carries TRBV12-5 and TRBJ2-1; TRBD2 aligns across 9 bases. Unmatched junction bases numbered 9, after V lost 0 bases and J lost 9 bases. CDR1 and CDR2 from the germline V gene are LGHNT and FRNRAP. The CDR3 runs to 16 residues. CDR3 in amino acids: CASGLVREGRVREQFF. The CDR3 nucleotides are TGTGCTAGTGGTTTGGTGCGGGAGGGCCGAGTGCGTGAGCAGTTCTTC. The full variable domain, its missing parts supplied by reference TRBV12-5 and TRBJ2-1, is DARVTQTPRHKVTEMGQEVTMRCQPILGHNTVFWYRQTMMQGLELLAYFRNRAPLDDSGMPKDRFSAEMPDATLATLKIQPSEPRDSAVYFCASGLVREGRVREQFFGPGTRLTVL.

This chain connects TRBV7-2 to TRBJ2-3; D gene ambiguous. This CDR3 contains 15 residues. The germline V and J ends were trimmed by 1 base and 0 bases, with 8 bases remaining between them. The germline V gene has CDR1 SGHTA and CDR2 FQGNSA. The CDR3 reads CASSLGESSTDTQYF. The CDR3 DNA reads as TGTGCCAGCAGCTTAGGAGAGTCTAGCACAGATACGCAGTATTTT.

This sequence joins TRBV5-1 and TRBJ2-3; D gene uncertain. The CDR3 length is 14 residues. The germline V and J ends were trimmed by 5 bases and 3 bases, with 13 bases remaining between them. CDR1 is SGHRS, CDR2 YFSETQ, per germline. The CDR3, as DNA: TGCGCCAGCAGTCCCCGGCTAGAGACAGATACGCAGTATTTT. Translating it yields CASSPRLETDTQYF.

This clonotype was seen only a few times. V is TRBV5-1 and J is TRBJ2-1, with a possible D match to TRBD2 (5 bases). Germline-derived CDR1 and CDR2 are SGHRS and YFSETQ. The CDR3 extends over 18 amino acids. V shed 4 bases and J shed 0 bases, with 20 bases lying between them. The CDR3 here is CASSPGWLASSSYNEQFF. The CDR3 DNA follows: TGCGCCAGCAGCCCCGGATGGCTAGCCAGTAGCTCCTACAATGAGCAGTTCTTC.

CDR3 region: CASSLNVVGQETQYF. The CDR3 DNA follows: TGCGCCAGCAGCTTGAATGTGGTGGGTCAAGAGACCCAGTACTTC. J is TRBJ2-5 and V is TRBV5-1; unclear D gene. Germline lookup yields CDR1 SGHRS and CDR2 YFSETQ. V was trimmed by 1 base and J by 2 bases, leaving 12 bases between them. The CDR3 runs 15 residues. Full variable domain (remainder filled in from reference TRBV5-1 and TRBJ2-5): KAGVTQTPRYLIKTRGQQVTLSCSPISGHRSVSWYQQTPGQGLQFLFEYFSETQRNKGNFPGRFSGRQFSNSRSEMNVSTLELGDSALYLCASSLNVVGQETQYFGPGTRLLVL.

This clonotype was seen only a few times. The J gene is TRBJ1-5, the V gene TRBV6-1; 9 bases fit TRBD1. With 7 bases clipped from V and 2 bases from J, the junction kept 3 bases outside the gene matches. CDR3 size: 14 residues. Germline V gene lookup returns CDR1 MNHNS and CDR2 SASEGT. This CDR3 is CASIRDRGNQPQHF. CDR3 nucleotides: TGTGCCAGCATCCGGGACAGGGGCAATCAGCCCCAGCATTTT.

V usage is TRBV19 and J usage is TRBJ1-5; D is perhaps TRBD1 (6 bases). The CDR3 loop spans 16 amino acids. V lost 7 bases, J lost 5 bases, and 21 bases lay in between. Germline lookup yields CDR1 LNHDA and CDR2 SQIVND (reference sequence). The CDR3 spells CASKIRAGGPDQPQHF. The CDR3 coding sequence is TGTGCCAGTAAGATTCGGGCTGGGGGGCCTGATCAGCCCCAGCATTTT.